Listed here are 8 T cell receptor beta chains from one sample, sequenced in a study of blood T cell repertoires in COVID-19. The method was immunoSEQ multiplex PCR; TCRdb's version includes in-frame clones alone and lacks a portion of them. The table records over 150,000 clones, less than 85% of them present only once. What was sequenced was peripheral blood. These receptors came from a woman in her forties or fifties with acute or convalescent COVID-19.

J is TRBJ1-2 and V is TRBV19; perhaps TRBD1 as D (6 bases). CDR3 size: 11 residues. Trimming took 10 bases from V and 7 from J, leaving 13 bases between them. Germline CDR1 is LNHDA and CDR2 is SQIVND (reference sequence). DNA of the CDR3: TGTGCCACGACAGGAAGGGGTGGCTACACCTTC. Its protein product is CATTGRGGYTF.

This chain joins TRBV14 and TRBJ1-2; the D gene is possibly TRBD1 (6 bases). Trimming removed 5 bases from V and 5 bases from J, with 18 bases in between. The length of the CDR3 is 15 residues. Germline CDR1 reads SGHDN; CDR2 reads FVKESK. The CDR3 DNA reads as TGTGCCAGCAGCGCTCCAGGGGCGGCTGGGTATGGCTACACCTTC. It encodes CASSAPGAAGYGYTF.

The chain employs TRBV11-3 and TRBJ2-2, with a tentative D call TRBD1 (6 bases). The germline V gene encodes CDR1 SGHNT and CDR2 YENEEA. V shed 4 bases and J shed 7 bases, with 10 bases lying between them. The CDR3 is made up of 13 amino acids. The DNA of the CDR3 is TGTGCCAGCAGCTCCCAGGGGATCGGGGAGCTGTTTTTT. Translated: CASSSQGIGELFF.

The J gene is TRBJ1-1, the V gene TRBV28, with D uncertain. V was shortened by 7 bases and J by 8 bases, with 14 bases between the two germline ends. This CDR3 region has 12 residues. CDR1 and CDR2 (germline): MDHEN, SYDVKM. The CDR3 DNA sequence: TGTGCCAGCACCTACAGCAATGGGGAAGCTTTCTTT. The encoded protein is CASTYSNGEAFF.

The genes are TRBV19 and TRBJ1-5, with D maybe TRBD1 (5 bases). The CDR3 has 15 amino acids. Germline CDR1 reads LNHDA; CDR2 reads SQIVND (reference sequence). V was trimmed by 8 bases and J by 3 bases, leaving 17 bases between them. CDR3 loop: CASRSADSFNQPQHF. The CDR3 DNA reads TGTGCCAGTCGATCCGCTGACAGCTTCAATCAGCCCCAGCATTTT.

A single count supports this clone. The chain uses TRBV6-5 and TRBJ1-5; the match to TRBD1 covers 9 bases. From germline, CDR1 is MNHEY and CDR2 SVGAGI. J lost 6 bases, V lost 8 bases, and 11 bases had no gene match. The CDR3 runs to 15 residues. The CDR3 DNA follows: TGTGCCAGCCAAGGGGGACAGGGTTTTGGTCAGCCCCAGCATTTT. Protein sequence: CASQGGQGFGQPQHF.

The chain joins TRBV9 to TRBJ2-4, with a tentative D call TRBD1 (5 bases). The CDR3 totals 14 residues. Per germline, CDR1 SGDLS and CDR2 YYNGEE. Trimming took 0 bases from V and 9 from J, leaving 13 bases between them. The CDR3: CASSVAAGQSIQYF. The CDR3, as DNA: TGTGCCAGCAGCGTAGCGGCAGGGCAAAGCATTCAGTACTTC.

The V call is TRBV7-2, the J call TRBJ2-2; no clear D gene. V was trimmed by 5 bases and J by 0 bases, leaving 10 bases between them. Germline V lookup: CDR1 SGHTA, CDR2 FQGNSA. The CDR3 has 15 amino acids. The CDR3 protein is CASSPLQTNTGELFF. CDR3 nucleotide sequence: TGTGCCAGCAGCCCACTTCAAACGAACACCGGGGAGCTGTTTTTT.